Included here is one T cell receptor beta chain sequence, with context. No antigen is known for it. CDR3 length: 16 amino acids. Germline assignment: CDR1 SGHAT and CDR2 FQNNGV. V trimming: 4 bases; J trimming: 0 bases; junction bases outside the gene matches: 8. The data were taken from a study of cytomegalovirus exposure and HLA in healthy donors. About the study: The same platform was used for the roughly 130 validation repertoires and the roughly 700 first-cohort repertoires, a later analysis reported. General study results and limits: The authors listed approximately 160 TCR beta chains as cytomegalovirus-associated.

Sequencing used immunoSEQ multiplex PCR; TCRdb keeps in-frame clones, though not all of them. Among about 56,000 clones listed, approximately 89% were seen once. The sample was PBMCs. This chain links TRBV11-2 with TRBJ2-7; 8 nucleotides agree with TRBD2. The clonotype originates from a woman aged 18-29 years in good health and CMV-seronegative. The CDR3, as DNA: TGTGCCAGCAGCTCGATCAAGCGGGAGCCCTCCTACGAGCAGTACTTC. Residues: CASSSIKREPSYEQYF. Together with reference TRBV11-2 and TRBJ2-7, the CDR3 gives the full variable domain: EAGVAQSPRYKIIEKRQSVAFWCNPISGHATLYWYQQILGQGPKLLIQFQNNGVVDDSQLPKDRFSAERLKGVDSTLKIQPAKLEDSAVYLCASSSIKREPSYEQYFGPGTRLTVT.